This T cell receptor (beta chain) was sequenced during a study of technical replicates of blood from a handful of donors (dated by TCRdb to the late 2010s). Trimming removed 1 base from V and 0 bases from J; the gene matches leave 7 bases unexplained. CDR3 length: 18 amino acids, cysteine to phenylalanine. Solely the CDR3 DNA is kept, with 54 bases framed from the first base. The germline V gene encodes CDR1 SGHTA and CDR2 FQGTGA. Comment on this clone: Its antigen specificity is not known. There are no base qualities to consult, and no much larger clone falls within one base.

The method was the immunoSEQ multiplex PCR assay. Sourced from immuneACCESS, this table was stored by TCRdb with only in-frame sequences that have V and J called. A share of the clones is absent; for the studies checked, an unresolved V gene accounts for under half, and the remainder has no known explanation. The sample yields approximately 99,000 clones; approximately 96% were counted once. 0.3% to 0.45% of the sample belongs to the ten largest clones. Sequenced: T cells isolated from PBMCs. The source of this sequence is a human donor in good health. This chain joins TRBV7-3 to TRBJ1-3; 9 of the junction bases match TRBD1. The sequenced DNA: TGTGCCAGCAGCTTAAACCCACAGGGGGCTAGCTCTGGAAACACCATATATTTT. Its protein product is CASSLNPQGASSGNTIYF.